A single sample is the source of the 13 T cell receptor beta chains below, sequenced in a study of post-analysis software for immune sequencing data. Unique molecular identifiers tagged the TCR beta cDNA libraries. TCRdb used MiXCR to reprocess the PCR reads, holding one entry per CDR3 protein. The sample yields 820,000 or so distinct CDR3 sequences, 53% seen once. Study-wide results and caveats: Controls showed lower frequencies than patients for 5 or 6 TRBV segments, and TRBV5-6, TRBV5-1 and TRBV20-1 were among these.

The antigens of these receptors remain unknown. Sequencing input: blood. The receptor source for this set is a girl aged 10-17 years with multiple sclerosis.

This chain uses TRBV7-8 with TRBJ2-7; D not resolved. Gene TRBJ2-1 matches the end of the DNA better, so the J call may be wrong. Germline assignment: CDR1 SGHVS and CDR2 FQNEAQ. This CDR3 is built from 17 residues. The CDR3 DNA reads TGTGCCAGCAGCTCTCCTCAGAGAACTACTGGACACAATGAGCAGTTCTTC. Translated, it gives CASSSPQRTTGHNEQFF.

This clonotype was observed a single time. This chain joins TRBV6-2 or TRBV6-3 and TRBJ2-5, with TRBD2 matching over 13 bases. The CDR3 has 15 amino acids. V shed 5 bases and J 5 bases; nucleotides not matched to a gene: 5. Germline CDR1 is MNHEY and CDR2 is SVGEGT. In DNA form, the CDR3 reads TGTGCCAGCAGTGACGGACTAGCGGGAGTGGAGACCCAGTACTTC. It translates to CASSDGLAGVETQYF.

The chain carries TRBV20-1 and TRBJ1-5; no firm D call. The CDR3 runs to 12 residues. Germline-derived CDR1 and CDR2 are DFQATT and SNEGSKA (reference sequence). Trimming left V 1 base short and J 0 bases short, with 1 base between. The CDR3 region is CSARASNQPQHF. The DNA of the CDR3 is TGCAGTGCTAGAGCTAGCAATCAGCCCCAGCATTTT.

V usage is TRBV5-1 and J usage is TRBJ2-7, with TRBD2 as a possible D gene (5 bases). The germline V and J ends were trimmed by 0 bases and 4 bases, with 11 bases remaining between them. Germline lookup yields CDR1 SGHRS and CDR2 YFSETQ. The CDR3 covers 14 residues. This CDR3 is CASSLGGNEYEQYF. The CDR3 DNA reads as TGCGCCAGCAGCTTGGGAGGGAATGAGTACGAGCAGTACTTC.

This sequence joins TRBV12-3 or TRBV12-4 and TRBJ1-5; 7 bases match TRBD1. The CDR3 has 16 amino acids. With 5 bases clipped from V and 1 base from J, the junction kept 8 bases outside the gene matches. Here the CDR3 reads CASSGYRGSSNQPQHF. As DNA, the CDR3 is TGTGCCAGCAGTGGCTACAGGGGATCGAGCAATCAGCCCCAGCATTTT.

The V gene is TRBV2, the J gene TRBJ2-6, with D perhaps assigned TRBD1 or TRBD2 (5 bases each). V shed 8 bases and J shed 6 bases, with 17 bases lying between them. The germline V gene encodes CDR1 SNHLY and CDR2 FYNNEI. This CDR3 contains 15 residues. The CDR3 DNA is TGTGCCAGCGGCAGGGAAGTCGGGGCGGCCAACGTCCTGACTTTC. Translation: CASGREVGAANVLTF.

This clonotype was recorded a few times. This chain uses TRBV7-3 with TRBJ2-1, with D perhaps matching TRBD1 (6 bases). Germline V gene lookup returns CDR1 SGHTA and CDR2 FQGTGA. V was clipped by 3 bases and J by 7 bases, with 13 bases between them. This CDR3 comprises 14 residues. CDR3 bases: TGTGCCAGCAGCTTCTCAGGGGCCTGGAATGAGCAGTTCTTC. Amino acid sequence: CASSFSGAWNEQFF.

This rearrangement joins TRBV10-1 to TRBJ2-2; D is possibly TRBD1 (6 bases). Germline values: CDR1 WNHNN, CDR2 SYGVQD (reference sequence). The V and J ends lost 8 bases and 3 bases respectively, with 16 bases between them. The CDR3 consists of 15 residues. CDR3: CASGAGTPYTGELFF. CDR3 bases: TGCGCCAGCGGAGCCGGGACACCATACACCGGGGAGCTGTTTTTT.

This clonotype showed up just a few times. This rearrangement joins TRBV7-3 to TRBJ2-6, with 9 bases matching TRBD1. Trimming at V came to 5 bases and at J to 1 base, leaving 12 bases not matched to a gene. From germline, CDR1 is SGHTA and CDR2 FQGTGA. The CDR3 spans 19 residues. CDR3 bases: TGTGCCAGCAGCACACAGGGGGCCGATACCCGTTCTGGGGCCAACGTCCTGACTTTC. Its protein product is CASSTQGADTRSGANVLTF. Using reference TRBV7-3 and TRBJ2-6 for the parts outside the CDR3, the full variable domain is GAGVSQTPSNKVTEKGKYVELRCDPISGHTALYWYRQSLGQGPEFLIYFQGTGAADDSGLPNDRFFAVRPEGSVSTLKIQRTERGDSAVYLCASSTQGADTRSGANVLTFGAGSRLTVL.

V is TRBV18 and J is TRBJ2-3; the D is unclear. Germline V gene lookup returns CDR1 KGHSH and CDR2 LQKENI. This CDR3 spans 15 amino acids. Trimming took 3 bases from V and 5 from J, leaving 15 bases between them. The CDR3 is CASSPGWRSEDTQYF. CDR3 in DNA: TGTGCCAGCTCACCCGGGTGGCGCTCTGAAGATACGCAGTATTTT.

The rearrangement links TRBV28 to TRBJ2-7; D is perhaps TRBD1 (6 bases). The DNA end favors TRBJ2-5, so the J call may be wrong. Germline V CDR1 and CDR2: MDHEN, SYDVKM. This CDR3 is built from 13 residues. CDR3 coding DNA: TGTGCCAGCAGTTTCCAGGGGTCGGAGACCCAGTACTTC. This gives the protein CASSFQGSETQYF.

The chain employs TRBV30 and TRBJ1-2; no reliable D call. Trimming cost V 1 base and J 6 bases, with 6 bases left between them. This CDR3 contains 11 residues. Germline assignment: CDR1 GTSNPN and CDR2 SVGIG (reference sequence). The CDR3 protein is CAWSGGNGYTF. The CDR3 nucleotides are TGTGCCTGGAGTGGTGGGAATGGCTACACCTTC.

Details on this clonotype: A junction end diverges from the germline sequence, so it may reflect a read error. The V gene is TRBV7-7, the J gene TRBJ2-1, with D hard to call. The CDR3 is 13 residues long. Germline CDR1 SSHAT, CDR2 FNYEAQ (reference sequence). Here the CDR3 reads CASSLEYRNEQFF. The CDR3 bases are TGTGCTAGCAGCTTAGAATACCGGAATGAGCAGTTCTTC.